This is a list of T cell receptor beta chains from one sample in a study of T cells in localized non-small cell lung cancer. TCRdb's copy holds only in-frame clones and misses some; the assay was immunoSEQ multiplex PCR. The sample records about 26,000 clones, more than 75% being singletons. The sample consisted of peripheral blood, taken before any cancer treatment. The origin of the receptors is a woman between 40 and 69 years old with stage I lung adenocarcinoma. The conserved cysteine and the conserved F or W are not part of the CDR3 here. Rows give clone size only sometimes, using once, few, many, or a class for an expanded clone.

v_call	clone_size	cdr3_aa
TRBV2	few	ASSEARGIEKLF
TRBV5-6	NA	ASSRGGLGTGELF
TRBV10-3	NA	AISDRTSSYNEQF
TRBV29-1	NA	SVEESRGNEQF
TRBV5-4	few	ASSLSSYIMGEQF
TRBV29-1	NA	SVSRTGANTEAF
TRBV19	NA	ASSTDREQPQH
TRBV18	NA	ASSPFERSNEQF
TRBV18	few	ASSRETGSNTGELF
TRBV18	NA	ASSRDRQETQY
TRBV6-5	NA	ASTPGGVETQY
TRBV7-2	NA	ASNKVLQSQY
TRBV9	NA	ASSASSGNEQF
TRBV6-6	NA	ASIQPGGAYYGYT
TRBV4-3	NA	ASSPRPGTGELF
TRBV2	NA	ASTLGGDPYGYT
TRBV30	NA	AWSVAGLDTGELF
TRBV5-1	NA	ASSLDSRDNEQF
TRBV5-5	NA	ASSLGDGDTQY
TRBV30	NA	AWSPTLGLSGNTIY
TRBV5-1	once	ASSFGSTYEQY
TRBV10-3	NA	AISTGTGENEQF
TRBV5-6	NA	ASSLLTANYGYT
TRBV5-1	NA	ASSLSVSSGNTIY
TRBV7-2	NA	ASSALRTSGGLITDTQY
TRBV19	NA	ASSIIGQYSGNTIY
TRBV11-3	NA	ASSLSGSLGSGYT